A single sample gave rise to the 27 T cell receptor beta chains below, sequenced in a study of CD8+ T cells in alopecia areata. cDNA prepared by RNA extraction and subsequent reverse transcription served as the template for sequencing. Method: immunoSEQ multiplex PCR; TCRdb's copy keeps in-frame clones and lacks some. The repertoire holds hundreds of thousands of clones, under 70% seen once, with roughly 1.2% in the top ten. Treatment noted: oral pan-JAK inhibitor, 5-10 mg twice daily. The starting material was CD4+ T cells sorted from blood, obtained between weeks 43 and 45, from a patient treated with tofacitinib. The source is a human donor with alopecia areata.

The rearrangement links TRBV15 to TRBJ2-3; the D gene could be TRBD1 or TRBD2 (5 bases each). Per the germline V gene, CDR1 is LNHNV and CDR2 is YYDKDF (reference sequence). There are 15 residues in the CDR3. The ends were cut back, 1 base at V and 1 base at J, with 9 bases in the middle. The CDR3 is CATSRAMGGTDTQYF. CDR3 sequence (DNA): TGTGCCACCAGCAGAGCTATGGGGGGCACAGATACGCAGTATTTT.

The rearrangement uses TRBV10-2 and TRBJ1-5; unclear D gene. Looked up from germline, CDR1 is WSHSY and CDR2 is SAAADI. This CDR3 has 14 residues. V lost 4 bases and J 4 bases, leaving 11 bases between the germline ends. In DNA, the CDR3 is TGCGCCAGCAGTGGGGATGGGCCGAATCAGCCCCAGCATTTT. Protein: CASSGDGPNQPQHF.

The V gene is TRBV5-1, the J gene TRBJ2-2; D unclear. Germline lookup yields CDR1 SGHRS and CDR2 YFSETQ. The CDR3 consists of 12 residues. V lost 0 bases and J 6 bases, leaving 3 bases between the germline ends. DNA for the CDR3: TGCGCCAGCAGCTTGGGATCCGGGGAGCTGTTTTTT. Its translation is CASSLGSGELFF.

The chain employs TRBV7-6 and TRBJ2-1; D might be TRBD2 (6 bases). From germline, CDR1 is SGHVS and CDR2 FNYEAQ. The CDR3 totals 15 residues. V gave up 5 bases and J gave up 10 bases, with 21 bases separating them. The CDR3: CASSRGSEAGSEQFF. The CDR3 DNA reads TGTGCCAGCAGCCGTGGGAGTGAGGCGGGGTCCGAGCAGTTCTTC.

The chain combines TRBV6-1 with TRBJ2-4; D may be TRBD2 (6 bases). This CDR3 spans 13 amino acids. Trimming stripped 2 bases from V and 7 bases from J, with 9 bases between. The V gene's germline CDR1 is MNHNS and CDR2 SASEGT. CDR3 in DNA: TGTGCCAGCAGTGAAAGACTAGACAACATTCAGTACTTC. Protein sequence: CASSERLDNIQYF.

This clone was counted only a few times. V is TRBV5-1 and J is TRBJ1-1, with 12 bases identical to TRBD1. CDR3 length: 18 amino acids. The V segment lost 0 bases and the J segment 4 bases; nucleotides outside the gene matches: 10. CDR1 is SGHRS and CDR2 is YFSETQ in the germline V gene. The CDR3 DNA is TGCGCCAGCAGCTTGGAGCCGGGACAGGGGGCCGTAGGCACTGAAGCTTTCTTT. As protein: CASSLEPGQGAVGTEAFF.

V is TRBV7-6 and J is TRBJ2-2, with 7 bases that match TRBD1. The germline V gene has CDR1 SGHVS and CDR2 FNYEAQ. Germline trimming cut 7 bases from V and 2 bases from J; bases unmatched to any gene: 13. This CDR3 is built from 17 residues. The CDR3 sequence: CASTPLGTDTNTGELFF. The CDR3 DNA reads TGTGCCAGCACCCCCCTGGGGACAGATACTAACACCGGGGAGCTGTTTTTT.

This rearrangement joins TRBV2 to TRBJ1-6; TRBD1 matches 7 bases. Germline assignment: CDR1 SNHLY and CDR2 FYNNEI. The CDR3 extends over 15 amino acids. V lost 7 bases to trimming and J lost 0 bases; unmatched junction nucleotides: 3. The CDR3 reads CASKDRSSYNSPLHF. DNA of the CDR3: TGTGCCAGCAAGGACAGGAGCTCCTATAATTCACCCCTCCACTTT.

The rearrangement uses TRBV30 and TRBJ2-1; tentatively, D is TRBD1 (7 bases). The V gene lost 8 bases and the J gene lost 8 bases, with 19 bases spanning the gap. Germline CDR1 and CDR2: GTSNPN and SVGIG (reference sequence). This CDR3 region has 13 residues. CDR3 bases: TGTGCCGGAAACAGGGGCTGGGGGGATGAGCAGTTCTTC. Protein product: CAGNRGWGDEQFF.

This clone was detected once. The genes are TRBV2 and TRBJ1-2; D is undetermined. CDR3 length: 14 residues. The germline V and J ends were trimmed by 3 bases and 8 bases, with 16 bases remaining between them. Per germline, CDR1 SNHLY and CDR2 FYNNEI. CDR3 sequence reads: CASSEARQYKGYTF. CDR3 coding DNA: TGTGCCAGCAGTGAGGCCAGACAATACAAAGGCTACACCTTC.

This clone was detected a few times. V is TRBV30 and J is TRBJ1-1; no definite D call. The germline V gene has CDR1 GTSNPN and CDR2 SVGIG (reference sequence). This CDR3 region has 13 residues. The V end was cut by 8 bases, the J end by 5 bases, with 18 bases between. The chain's CDR3 is CATQWDVGTEAFF. The CDR3 DNA follows: TGTGCCACACAGTGGGATGTGGGGACTGAAGCTTTCTTT.

This clone was counted a few times. The CDR3 loop is CASSPDRRNTEAFF. The CDR3 nucleotides read TGTGCCAGCAGCCCGGACCGGAGAAACACTGAAGCTTTCTTT. This chain connects TRBV7-9 to TRBJ1-1, with D unclear. Germline-derived CDR1 and CDR2 are SEHNR and FQNEAQ (reference sequence). The CDR3 totals 14 residues. V was shortened by 5 bases and J by 2 bases, with 12 bases between the two germline ends.

The chain combines TRBV30 with TRBJ2-5; D gene unclear. Deletions cut 2 bases from V and 2 bases from J, with 6 bases between. Per germline, CDR1 GTSNPN and CDR2 SVGIG (reference sequence). The CDR3 extends over 12 amino acids. Here the CDR3 reads CAWSRMQETQYF. The CDR3, as DNA: TGTGCCTGGAGTAGGATGCAAGAGACCCAGTACTTC.

This chain connects TRBV5-1 to TRBJ2-5; D possibly matches TRBD1 or TRBD2 (5 bases each). The CDR3 sequence is 15 residues long. With 5 bases removed from V and 4 bases from J, the gap between germline ends came to 18 bases. The V gene's germline CDR1 is SGHRS and CDR2 YFSETQ. The CDR3 protein is CASREGRESSETQYF. DNA of the CDR3: TGCGCCAGCAGAGAGGGACGTGAGTCATCAGAGACCCAGTACTTC.

V usage is TRBV29-1 and J usage is TRBJ2-3, with 7 bases that match TRBD1. The germline CDR1 and CDR2 sequences are SQVTM and ANQGSEA. With V trimmed by 0 bases and J by 6 bases, 9 bases remained unmatched. The CDR3 loop spans 15 amino acids. The CDR3 region is CSVEDQRRGRDTQYF. The CDR3 coding sequence is TGCAGCGTTGAAGATCAAAGAAGGGGGCGGGATACGCAGTATTTT.

V and J are TRBV30 and TRBJ1-2; 12 bases align to TRBD1. CDR3 length: 15 residues. In germline, CDR1 is GTSNPN, CDR2 SVGIG (reference sequence). J was trimmed by 3 bases and V by 8 bases; bases with no gene match: 10. CDR3: CAINRDRGRDYGYTF. In nucleotides, the CDR3 is TGTGCCATAAATCGGGACAGGGGGCGCGACTATGGCTACACCTTC.

The J gene is TRBJ1-1, the V gene TRBV28; D is undetermined. Per germline, CDR1 MDHEN and CDR2 SYDVKM. This CDR3 comprises 11 residues. Trimming pared 7 bases from V and 5 bases from J, leaving 8 bases between. CDR3 protein: CASTAGTEAFF. The CDR3 DNA is TGTGCCAGCACCGCAGGTACTGAAGCTTTCTTT. The complete variable domain, with remaining parts taken from reference TRBV28 and TRBJ1-1, reads DVKVTQSSRYLVKRTGEKVFLECVQDMDHENMFWYRQDPGLGLRLIYFSYDVKMKEKGDIPEGYSVSREKKERFSLILESASTNQTSMYLCASTAGTEAFFGQGTRLTVV.

The rearrangement links TRBV2 to TRBJ1-5; possibly TRBD1 for D (6 bases). There are 14 residues in the CDR3. CDR1 and CDR2 from the germline V gene are SNHLY and FYNNEI. Trimming pared 3 bases from V and 6 bases from J, leaving 12 bases between. CDR3 bases: TGTGCCAGCAGTGAGTTAACAGGGACTCAGCCCCAGCATTTT. Encoded protein: CASSELTGTQPQHF.

This clone came up once. This chain's CDR3 is CASSLDGYTGELFF. The CDR3 nucleotides are TGTGCCAGCAGTCTGGATGGGTATACCGGGGAGCTGTTTTTT. This sequence joins TRBV6-6 and TRBJ2-2; D call uncertain. Deletions cut 5 bases from V and 5 bases from J, with 12 bases between. The CDR3 consists of 14 residues. The germline CDR1 and CDR2 sequences are MNHNY and SVGAGI (reference sequence).

On this clone: In the same sample, other DNA sequences code for this CDR3. The chain carries TRBV5-1 and TRBJ2-2; weak D call: TRBD1 (6 bases). V dropped 0 bases and J dropped 3 bases, with 6 bases sitting between them. Germline V lookup: CDR1 SGHRS, CDR2 YFSETQ. CDR3 length: 14 residues. CDR3 sequence reads: CASSLGTDTGELFF. In nucleotides, the CDR3 is TGCGCCAGCAGCTTGGGGACAGACACCGGGGAGCTGTTTTTT.

The V call is TRBV5-6, the J call TRBJ2-2; no firm D call. The CDR3 is made up of 15 amino acids. In germline, CDR1 is SGHDT, CDR2 YYEEEE. Trimming cost V 4 bases and J 5 bases, with 15 bases left between them. The CDR3: CASSPVGRLTGELFF. Written as DNA, the CDR3 is TGTGCCAGCAGCCCTGTCGGCAGATTGACCGGGGAGCTGTTTTTT.

This chain connects TRBV4-3 to TRBJ2-5, with D perhaps TRBD1 (5 bases). The germline V gene encodes CDR1 LGHNA and CDR2 YSLEER. Trimming removed 1 base from V and 3 bases from J, with 12 bases in between. The length of the CDR3 is 15 residues. The CDR3 DNA reads as TGCGCCAGCAGCCAAGCAGGGTCGCGCGAAGAGACCCAGTACTTC. Encoded protein: CASSQAGSREETQYF.

The V call is TRBV25-1, the J call TRBJ2-3; the match to TRBD2 covers 9 bases. Germline V gene sequence: CDR1 MGHDK, CDR2 SYGVNS. V shed 1 base and J 6 bases; nucleotides not matched to a gene: 5. The CDR3 contains 15 residues. The CDR3 DNA is TGTGCCAGCAGTGAATTTGGTAGCGGGGGTGATACGCAGTATTTT. Translated: CASSEFGSGGDTQYF.

The table lists this clone with a few counts. CDR3 bases: TGTGCCAGCAGCCAAATAATACCTGGGGTAGCGAAAGCTGGGGCCAACGTCCTGACTTTC. Amino acid sequence: CASSQIIPGVAKAGANVLTF. The chain uses TRBV14 and TRBJ2-6, with D maybe TRBD2 (5 bases). Trimming left V 2 bases short and J 2 bases short, with 22 bases between. The CDR3 extends over 20 amino acids. CDR1 SGHDN and CDR2 FVKESK come from the germline V gene. The variable domain in full, completed from reference TRBV14 and TRBJ2-6, reads EAGVTQFPSHSVIEKGQTVTLRCDPISGHDNLYWYRRVMGKEIKFLLHFVKESKQDESGMPNNRFLAERTGGTYSTLKVQPAELEDSGVYFCASSQIIPGVAKAGANVLTFGAGSRLTVL.

The rearrangement links TRBV29-1 to TRBJ2-6, with 10 positions matching TRBD1. The trim removed 4 bases at V and 0 bases at J, leaving 15 bases unmatched. CDR3 size: 20 residues. Per the germline V gene, CDR1 is SQVTM and CDR2 is ANQGSEA. The CDR3 here is CSVVLPRQGAPSSGANVLTF. In nucleotides, the CDR3 is TGCAGCGTTGTGTTGCCAAGACAGGGGGCTCCGTCCTCTGGGGCCAACGTCCTGACTTTC. Looking up the rest from reference TRBV29-1 and TRBJ2-6 gives the full variable domain: SAVISQKPSRDICQRGTSLTIQCQVDSQVTMMFWYRQQPGQSLTLIATANQGSEATYESGFVIDKFPISRPNLTFSTLTVSNMSPEDSSIYLCSVVLPRQGAPSSGANVLTFGAGSRLTVL.

This sequence joins TRBV7-2 and TRBJ2-5; D is undetermined. Germline V gene data show CDR1 as SGHTA and CDR2 as FQGNSA. This CDR3 is built from 12 residues. Trimming left V 3 bases short and J 2 bases short, with 4 bases between. The CDR3 nucleotides read TGTGCCAGCAGCTTCGGTCAAGAGACCCAGTACTTC. Translated, it gives CASSFGQETQYF.

This clone was detected only once. Germline and junction disagree at one end, which may indicate a read error. The chain links TRBV30 to TRBJ2-5; the match to TRBD1 covers 7 bases. Germline loops: CDR1 GTSNPN, CDR2 SVGIG (reference sequence). This CDR3 comprises 12 residues. The DNA of the CDR3 is TGTGCCTGGGACAGGGACCAGGAGACCCAGTACTTC. Translated, it gives CAWDRDQETQYF. The entire variable domain, with the rest obtained from reference TRBV30 and TRBJ2-5, is as follows: SQTIHQWPATLVQPVGSPLSLECTVEGTSNPNLYWYRQAAGRGLQLLFYSVGIGQISSEVPQNLSASRPQDRQFILSSKKLLLSDSGFYLCAWDRDQETQYFGPGTRLLVL.